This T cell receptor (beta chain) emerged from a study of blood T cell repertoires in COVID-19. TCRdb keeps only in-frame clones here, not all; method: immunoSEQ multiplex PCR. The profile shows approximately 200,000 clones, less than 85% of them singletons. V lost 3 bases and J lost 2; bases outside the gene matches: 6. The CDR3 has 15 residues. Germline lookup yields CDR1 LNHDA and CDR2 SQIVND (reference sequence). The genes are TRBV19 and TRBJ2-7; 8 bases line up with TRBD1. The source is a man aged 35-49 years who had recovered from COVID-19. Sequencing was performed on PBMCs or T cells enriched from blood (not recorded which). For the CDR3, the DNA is TGTGCCAGTAGTATCCAGACAGGGGCCCCCTACGAGCAGTACTTC. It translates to CASSIQTGAPYEQYF.